This T cell receptor (beta chain) was identified during a study of cytomegalovirus exposure and HLA in healthy donors. The V and J ends lost 5 bases and 7 bases respectively, with 9 bases between them. CDR1 is SNHLY, CDR2 FYNNEI, per germline. This CDR3 is built from 13 residues. Only in-frame clones appear in the TCRdb table, and some are missing; sequencing was by immunoSEQ multiplex PCR. The repertoire has 110,000 to 150,000 clones, roughly 89% of them found once; the top ten carry 9% to 9.5%. The chain joins TRBV2 to TRBJ1-6, with D possibly matching TRBD1 (6 bases). This clonotype was sampled from a woman aged 18-30 years in good health and CMV-seropositive. The sample comprised PBMCs. DNA for the CDR3: TGTGCCAGCAGTCCTACAGGGAATTCACCCCTCCACTTT. This codes for CASSPTGNSPLHF.